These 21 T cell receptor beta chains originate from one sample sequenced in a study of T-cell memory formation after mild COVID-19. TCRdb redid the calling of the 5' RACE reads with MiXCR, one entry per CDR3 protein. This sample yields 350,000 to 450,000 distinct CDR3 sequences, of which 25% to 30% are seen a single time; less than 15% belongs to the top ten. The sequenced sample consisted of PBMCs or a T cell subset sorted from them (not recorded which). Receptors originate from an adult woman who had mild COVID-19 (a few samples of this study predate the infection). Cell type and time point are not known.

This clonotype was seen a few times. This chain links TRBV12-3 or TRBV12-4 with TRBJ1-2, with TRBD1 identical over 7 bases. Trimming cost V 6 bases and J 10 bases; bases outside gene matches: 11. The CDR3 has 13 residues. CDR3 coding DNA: TGTGCCAGCAGCCTGGGACAGCCTCCCCCCTACACCTTC. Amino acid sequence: CASSLGQPPPYTF.

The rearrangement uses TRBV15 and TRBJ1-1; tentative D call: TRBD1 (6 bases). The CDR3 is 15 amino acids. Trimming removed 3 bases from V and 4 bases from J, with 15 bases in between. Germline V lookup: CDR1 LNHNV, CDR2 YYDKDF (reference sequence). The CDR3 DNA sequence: TGTGCCACCAGCAGGGTGGGGGCAGGAAGCACTGAAGCTTTCTTT. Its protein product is CATSRVGAGSTEAFF.

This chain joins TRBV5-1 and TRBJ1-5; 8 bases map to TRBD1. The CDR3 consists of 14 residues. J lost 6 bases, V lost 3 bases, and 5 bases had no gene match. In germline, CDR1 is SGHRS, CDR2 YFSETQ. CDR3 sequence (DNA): TGCGCCAGCAGCTCATACCAGGGGGCTCAGCCCCAGCATTTT. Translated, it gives CASSSYQGAQPQHF.

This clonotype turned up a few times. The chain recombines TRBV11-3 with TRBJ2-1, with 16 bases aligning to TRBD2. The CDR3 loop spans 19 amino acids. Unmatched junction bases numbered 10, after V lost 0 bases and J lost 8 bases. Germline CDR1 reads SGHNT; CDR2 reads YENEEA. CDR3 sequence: CASSLDVAGLAGGRHEQFF. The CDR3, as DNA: TGTGCCAGCAGCTTAGATGTGGCGGGACTAGCGGGAGGGAGGCATGAGCAGTTCTTC.

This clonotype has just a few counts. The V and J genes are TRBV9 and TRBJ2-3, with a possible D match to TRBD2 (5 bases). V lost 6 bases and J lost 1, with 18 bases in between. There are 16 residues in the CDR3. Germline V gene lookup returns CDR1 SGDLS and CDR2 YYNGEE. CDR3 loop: CASTVDPVEGTDTQYF. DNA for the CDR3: TGTGCCAGCACCGTGGACCCGGTGGAGGGCACAGATACGCAGTATTTT.

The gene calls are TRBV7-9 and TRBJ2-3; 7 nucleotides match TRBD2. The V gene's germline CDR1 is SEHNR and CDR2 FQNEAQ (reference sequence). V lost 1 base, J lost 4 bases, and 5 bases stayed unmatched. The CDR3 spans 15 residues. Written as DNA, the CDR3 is TGTGCCAGCAGCTTAGTAGGCGGGAGATCAGATACGCAGTATTTT. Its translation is CASSLVGGRSDTQYF. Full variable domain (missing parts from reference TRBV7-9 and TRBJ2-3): DTGVSQNPRHKITKRGQNVTFRCDPISEHNRLYWYRQTLGQGPEFLTYFQNEAQLEKSRLLSDRFSAERPKGSFSTLEIQRTEQGDSAMYLCASSLVGGRSDTQYFGPGTRLTVL.

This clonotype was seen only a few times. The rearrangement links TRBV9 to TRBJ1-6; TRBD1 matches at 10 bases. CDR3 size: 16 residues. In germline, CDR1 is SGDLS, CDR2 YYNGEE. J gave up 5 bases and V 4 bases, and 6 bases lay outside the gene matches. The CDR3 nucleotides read TGTGCCAGCAGCATGAGACAGGGGGCTGATAATTCACCCCTCCACTTT. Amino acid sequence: CASSMRQGADNSPLHF. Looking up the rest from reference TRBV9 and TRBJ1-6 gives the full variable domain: DSGVTQTPKHLITATGQRVTLRCSPRSGDLSVYWYQQSLDQGLQFLIQYYNGEERAKGNILERFSAQQFPDLHSELNLSSLELGDSALYFCASSMRQGADNSPLHFGNGTRLTVT.

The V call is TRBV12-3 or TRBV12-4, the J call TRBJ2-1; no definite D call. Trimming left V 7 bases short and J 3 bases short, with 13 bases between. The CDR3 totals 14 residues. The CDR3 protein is CASKTQTDYNEQFF. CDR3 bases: TGTGCCAGCAAAACACAGACGGACTACAATGAGCAGTTCTTC.

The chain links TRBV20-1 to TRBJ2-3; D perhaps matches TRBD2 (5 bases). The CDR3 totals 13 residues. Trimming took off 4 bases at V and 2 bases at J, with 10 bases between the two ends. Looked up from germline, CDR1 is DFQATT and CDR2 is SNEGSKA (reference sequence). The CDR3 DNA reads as TGCAGTGCTACAGAGAGGGACACAGATACGCAGTATTTT. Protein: CSATERDTDTQYF.

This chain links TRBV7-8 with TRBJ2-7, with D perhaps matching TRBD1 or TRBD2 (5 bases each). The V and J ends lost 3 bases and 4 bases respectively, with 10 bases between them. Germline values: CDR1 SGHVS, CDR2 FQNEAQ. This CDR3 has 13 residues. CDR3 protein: CASSLGEIYEQYF. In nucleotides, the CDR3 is TGTGCCAGCAGCTTGGGGGAGATTTACGAGCAGTACTTC.

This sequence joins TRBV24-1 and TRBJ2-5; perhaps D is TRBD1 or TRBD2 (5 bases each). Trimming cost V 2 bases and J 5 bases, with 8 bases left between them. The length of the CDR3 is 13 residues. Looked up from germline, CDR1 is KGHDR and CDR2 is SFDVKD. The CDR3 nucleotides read TGTGCCACCAGTGATTGGTGGGGGGAGACCCAGTACTTC. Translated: CATSDWWGETQYF.

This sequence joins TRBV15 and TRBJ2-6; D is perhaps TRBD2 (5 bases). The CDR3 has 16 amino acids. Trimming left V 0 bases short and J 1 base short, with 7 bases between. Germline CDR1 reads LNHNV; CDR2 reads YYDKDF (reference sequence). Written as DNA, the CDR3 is TGTGCCACCAGCAGAGATCGAGGGTCTGGGGCCAACGTCCTGACTTTC. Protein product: CATSRDRGSGANVLTF.

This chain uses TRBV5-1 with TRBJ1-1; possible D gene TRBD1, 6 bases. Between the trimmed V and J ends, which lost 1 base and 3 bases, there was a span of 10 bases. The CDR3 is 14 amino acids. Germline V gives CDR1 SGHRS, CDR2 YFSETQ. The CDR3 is CASSLQGTHTEAFF. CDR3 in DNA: TGCGCCAGCAGCTTGCAGGGGACCCACACTGAAGCTTTCTTT.

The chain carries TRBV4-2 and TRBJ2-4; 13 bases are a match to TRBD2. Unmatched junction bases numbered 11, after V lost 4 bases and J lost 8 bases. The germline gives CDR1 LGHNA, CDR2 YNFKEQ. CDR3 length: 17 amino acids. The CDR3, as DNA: TGTGCCAGCAGCCGGTCTACTAGCGGGGGGGCCGGAGACATTCAGTACTTC. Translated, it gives CASSRSTSGGAGDIQYF.

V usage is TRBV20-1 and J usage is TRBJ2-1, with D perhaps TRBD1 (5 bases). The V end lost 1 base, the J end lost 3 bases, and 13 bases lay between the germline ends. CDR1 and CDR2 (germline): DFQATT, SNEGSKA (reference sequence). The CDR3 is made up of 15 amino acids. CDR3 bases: TGCAGTGCTAGAGCCCTCGGGCAGGGCTACAATGAGCAGTTCTTC. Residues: CSARALGQGYNEQFF.

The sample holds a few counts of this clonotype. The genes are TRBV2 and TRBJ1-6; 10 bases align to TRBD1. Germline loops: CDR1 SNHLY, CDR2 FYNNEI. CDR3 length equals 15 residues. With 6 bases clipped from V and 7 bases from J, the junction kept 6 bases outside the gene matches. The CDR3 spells CASRGTGAGNSPLHF. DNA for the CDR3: TGTGCCAGCAGAGGGACAGGGGCGGGGAATTCACCCCTCCACTTT.

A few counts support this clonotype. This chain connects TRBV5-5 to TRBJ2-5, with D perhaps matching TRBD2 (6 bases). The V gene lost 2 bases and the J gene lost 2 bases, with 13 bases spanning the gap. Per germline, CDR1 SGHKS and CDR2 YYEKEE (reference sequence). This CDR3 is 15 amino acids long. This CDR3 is CASSLFTGGQETQYF. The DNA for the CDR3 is TGTGCCAGCAGCTTATTTACCGGGGGTCAAGAGACCCAGTACTTC.

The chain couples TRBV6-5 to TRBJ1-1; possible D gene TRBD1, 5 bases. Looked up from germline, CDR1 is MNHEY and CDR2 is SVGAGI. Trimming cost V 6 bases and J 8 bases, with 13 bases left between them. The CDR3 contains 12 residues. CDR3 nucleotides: TGTGCCAGCAGAAGGGACGGGGGAGAAGCTTTCTTT. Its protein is CASRRDGGEAFF.

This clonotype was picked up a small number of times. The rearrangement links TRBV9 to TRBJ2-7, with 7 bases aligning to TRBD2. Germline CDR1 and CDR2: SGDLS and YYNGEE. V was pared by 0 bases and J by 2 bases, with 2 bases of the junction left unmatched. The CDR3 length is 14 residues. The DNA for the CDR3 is TGTGCCAGCAGCGTAGCGGGAGGCCCCTACGAGCAGTACTTC. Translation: CASSVAGGPYEQYF.

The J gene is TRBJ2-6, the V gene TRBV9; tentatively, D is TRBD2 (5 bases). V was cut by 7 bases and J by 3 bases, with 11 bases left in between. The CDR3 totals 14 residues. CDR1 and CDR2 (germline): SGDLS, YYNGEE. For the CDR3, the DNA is TGTGCCAGCCGGGCGGGCGATGGGGCCAACGTCCTGACTTTC. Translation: CASRAGDGANVLTF.

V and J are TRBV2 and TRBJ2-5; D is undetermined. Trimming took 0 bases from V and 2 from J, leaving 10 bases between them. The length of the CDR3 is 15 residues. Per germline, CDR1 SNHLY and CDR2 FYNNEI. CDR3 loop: CASSEATHRQETQYF. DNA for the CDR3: TGTGCCAGCAGTGAAGCGACCCACAGACAAGAGACCCAGTACTTC.